One sample yielded the 20 T cell receptor beta chains listed below, sequenced in a study of cytomegalovirus exposure and HLA in healthy donors. The PCR made use of 60 Vbeta and 13 Jbeta primers. Profiled with immunoSEQ multiplex PCR; TCRdb holds only in-frame clones, not every one. The data hold more than 95,000 clones, with more than 60% observed a single time. The specimen sequenced was PBMCs. These receptors were taken from a male donor in good health and CMV-seronegative.

V and J are TRBV7-2 and TRBJ1-2; D perhaps matches TRBD1 (6 bases). Germline V gives CDR1 SGHTA, CDR2 FQGNSA. This CDR3 spans 13 amino acids. The V end was cut by 3 bases, the J end by 4 bases, with 9 bases between. The CDR3 sequence: CASSFGQSYGYTF. DNA of the CDR3: TGTGCCAGCAGCTTCGGACAGAGCTATGGCTACACCTTC.

The chain is built from TRBV7-8 and TRBJ2-6; D is perhaps TRBD2 (5 bases). V lost 5 bases and J lost 2, with 13 bases in between. Germline-derived CDR1 and CDR2 are SGHVS and FQNEAQ. CDR3 size: 16 residues. The chain's CDR3 is CASSPPGIAGANVLTF. The CDR3 nucleotides are TGTGCCAGCAGCCCACCGGGGATCGCTGGGGCCAACGTCCTGACTTTC.

This clone was picked up a small number of times. The chain combines TRBV28 with TRBJ2-7, with D perhaps TRBD1 (5 bases). The CDR3 is made up of 15 amino acids. Trimming took off 5 bases at V and 7 bases at J, with 21 bases between the two ends. Germline loops: CDR1 MDHEN, CDR2 SYDVKM. CDR3 region: CASSGSQVILGEQYF. The CDR3 coding sequence is TGTGCCAGCAGTGGTTCACAGGTAATTCTGGGAGAGCAGTACTTC.

The chain links TRBV2 to TRBJ1-6; 10 positions agree with TRBD1. There are 16 residues in the CDR3. Trimming at V came to 5 bases and at J to 10 bases, leaving 11 bases not matched to a gene. Germline CDR1 SNHLY, CDR2 FYNNEI. CDR3 amino acids: CASSTPGTGERSPLHF. CDR3 coding DNA: TGTGCCAGCAGTACCCCCGGGACAGGGGAAAGGTCACCCCTCCACTTT.

V and J are TRBV6-4 and TRBJ2-3; the D gene is possibly TRBD2 (6 bases). The V gene lost 2 bases and the J gene lost 4 bases, with 16 bases spanning the gap. Germline V lookup: CDR1 MRHNA, CDR2 SNTAGT. This CDR3 region has 16 residues. This CDR3 reads CASSDDAGSGPDTQYF. CDR3 bases: TGTGCCAGCAGTGACGACGCGGGATCGGGCCCAGATACGCAGTATTTT.

This rearrangement joins TRBV12-5 to TRBJ1-5, with 8 bases fitting TRBD1. With 0 bases clipped from V and 4 bases from J, the junction kept 11 bases outside the gene matches. There are 18 residues in the CDR3. From germline, CDR1 is LGHNT and CDR2 FRNRAP. The CDR3 here is CASGLVRTGSTRNQPQHF. CDR3 nucleotide sequence: TGTGCTAGTGGTTTGGTTCGGACAGGGAGCACTAGGAATCAGCCCCAGCATTTT.

The chain carries TRBV7-9 and TRBJ2-7, with TRBD2 identical over 12 bases. Germline lookup yields CDR1 SEHNR and CDR2 FQNEAQ (reference sequence). This CDR3 spans 14 amino acids. The ends lost 2 bases at V and 4 bases at J; junction bases unmatched: 0. The CDR3 DNA follows: TGTGCCAGCAGCTTACTAGCGGGAGGGTACGAGCAGTACTTC. Translated, it gives CASSLLAGGYEQYF.

This chain connects TRBV27 to TRBJ2-7; D might be TRBD2 (7 bases). Between the trimmed V and J ends, which lost 3 bases and 2 bases, there was a span of 11 bases. Germline CDR1 is MNHEY and CDR2 is SMNVEV (reference sequence). The CDR3 length is 14 residues. The CDR3 here is CASSLGGGTYEQYF. The DNA of the CDR3 is TGTGCCAGCAGTTTGGGCGGGGGCACCTACGAGCAGTACTTC.

There are a few counts of this clone. The chain recombines TRBV7-6 with TRBJ2-6, with a weak D call TRBD2 (6 bases). V lost 4 bases and J lost 0, with 13 bases in between. Germline CDR1 SGHVS, CDR2 FNYEAQ. This CDR3 is built from 17 residues. The CDR3 loop reads CASSSGLHSSGANVLTF. The CDR3, as DNA: TGTGCCAGCAGCTCGGGACTCCATAGCTCTGGGGCCAACGTCCTGACTTTC.

The CDR3 reads CASSNGGNQPQHF. The DNA for the CDR3 is TGTGCCAGTAGTAACGGAGGAAATCAGCCCCAGCATTTT. The chain has TRBV19 and TRBJ1-5; D remains unclear. The CDR3 spans 13 residues. Between the trimmed V and J ends, which lost 4 bases and 4 bases, there was a span of 8 bases. CDR1 and CDR2 (germline): LNHDA, SQIVND (reference sequence).

V gene TRBV2 combines with J gene TRBJ1-3, with 7 bases that match TRBD1. Germline V gene data show CDR1 as SNHLY and CDR2 as FYNNEI. The CDR3 has 14 residues. The J segment lost 5 bases and the V segment lost 7 bases, leaving 8 bases of the junction unmatched. Here the CDR3 DNA reads TGTGCCAGCACTCCGGACAGGTTCCGAAACACCATATATTTT. Amino acids: CASTPDRFRNTIYF.

The V gene is TRBV29-1, the J gene TRBJ2-1; a weak D match, TRBD1 (5 bases). Looked up from germline, CDR1 is SQVTM and CDR2 is ANQGSEA. The V end was cut by 6 bases, the J end by 8 bases, with 14 bases between. CDR3 length: 12 amino acids. The CDR3 reads CSVITGIDEQFF. CDR3 nucleotides: TGCAGCGTAATAACAGGTATCGATGAGCAGTTCTTC.

The V and J genes are TRBV18 and TRBJ1-2, with 9 bases matching TRBD1. The CDR3 totals 15 residues. Germline assignment: CDR1 KGHSH and CDR2 LQKENI. Trimming removed 4 bases from V and 8 bases from J; junction bases left unmatched: 11. CDR3 amino acids: CASSLTGTGSMGYTF. CDR3 coding DNA: TGTGCCAGCTCACTAACCGGGACAGGGTCGATGGGCTACACCTTC.

The V call is TRBV5-6, the J call TRBJ2-2; 8 nucleotides agree with TRBD1. The length of the CDR3 is 15 residues. J gave up 7 bases and V 4 bases, and 9 bases lay outside the gene matches. The germline V gene has CDR1 SGHDT and CDR2 YYEEEE. The CDR3 DNA sequence: TGTGCCAGCAGCCAGACAGGGGTAACCGGCGGGGAGCTGTTTTTT. Translation gives CASSQTGVTGGELFF.

The chain employs TRBV13 and TRBJ2-6, with D possibly TRBD1 on 5 matching bases. CDR3 size: 19 residues. V lost 1 base and J lost 0, with 16 bases in between. Germline loops: CDR1 PRHDT, CDR2 FYEKMQ (reference sequence). CDR3 region: CASSLVLSQGYSGANVLTF. The CDR3 nucleotides are TGTGCCAGCAGCTTAGTTCTTTCCCAGGGTTACTCTGGGGCCAACGTCCTGACTTTC.

This chain connects TRBV2 to TRBJ2-7; 7 positions match TRBD2. This CDR3 region has 14 residues. Germline loops: CDR1 SNHLY, CDR2 FYNNEI. Unmatched junction bases numbered 6, after V lost 3 bases and J lost 4 bases. The CDR3 DNA sequence: TGTGCCAGCAGTGATGCGGGAGTGGTTTACGAGCAGTACTTC. Translation gives CASSDAGVVYEQYF.

This rearrangement joins TRBV29-1 to TRBJ1-2; TRBD1 is a possible D gene (6 bases). The CDR3 runs to 13 residues. Looked up from germline, CDR1 is SQVTM and CDR2 is ANQGSEA. Trimming shortened V by 3 bases and J by 6 bases, and 14 bases separated the two germline ends. The CDR3 DNA follows: TGCAGCGTTGATCCCGCGCAGGGGAATGGCTACACCTTC. This translates into CSVDPAQGNGYTF. The full variable domain, with the rest looked up from reference TRBV29-1 and TRBJ1-2, is SAVISQKPSRDICQRGTSLTIQCQVDSQVTMMFWYRQQPGQSLTLIATANQGSEATYESGFVIDKFPISRPNLTFSTLTVSNMSPEDSSIYLCSVDPAQGNGYTFGSGTRLTVV.

This chain links TRBV19 with TRBJ1-1, with 7 bases lining up with TRBD1. V lost 10 bases and J lost 3; bases outside the gene matches: 8. Germline CDR1 is LNHDA and CDR2 is SQIVND (reference sequence). The CDR3 length is 13 residues. CDR3 protein: CAISRGRDTEAFF. In DNA, the CDR3 is TGTGCCATCTCGAGGGGGCGCGACACTGAAGCTTTCTTT.

The chain is built from TRBV19 and TRBJ1-3; D is uncertain. V was shortened by 1 base and J by 0 bases, with 16 bases between the two germline ends. The CDR3 sequence is 18 residues long. Per the germline V gene, CDR1 is LNHDA and CDR2 is SQIVND (reference sequence). DNA for the CDR3: TGTGCCAGTAGTATAGTATCTCGGGGTCTGAGCTCTGGAAACACCATATATTTT. Translating it yields CASSIVSRGLSSGNTIYF.

The V and J genes are TRBV30 and TRBJ1-5; D is unresolved. V gave up 7 bases and J gave up 5 bases, with 18 bases separating them. CDR1 and CDR2 (germline): GTSNPN, SVGIG (reference sequence). This CDR3 is 14 amino acids long. CDR3 in amino acids: CAFSPGIGDQPQHF. CDR3 nucleotides: TGTGCCTTCTCCCCCGGGATAGGTGATCAGCCCCAGCATTTT.